This T cell receptor (beta chain) was obtained from a study of T cell repertoires in cytomegalovirus infection (dated by TCRdb to between 2017 and 2020). For the study in its entirety: Donor HLA type was relevant to the analysis, as public TCR beta signatures indicated carriage of CMV infection together with the matching HLA type.

What the authors observed across the whole study: In both this cohort and an independent cohort of some 380 donors, the cumulative frequency of public TCR beta family members distinguished carriers of CMV infection plus the relevant HLA type. The ex vivo response was dominated by HLA-C-restricted CMV-specific TCR beta clonotypes, and the single most frequent clonotype in two of eight donors was supplied by these HLA-C-restricted clonotypes.

The sequencing machine was an Illumina HiSeq 1500. Using fastp trimming at Q25 and MiXCR clonotype assembly, TCRdb reanalyzed the public sequencing data and kept in-frame beta chains. Records with the same CDR3 protein are collapsed into one entry carrying the most frequent genes and DNA. This sample is represented by 300,000 to 450,000 distinct CDR3 sequences; 15% to 20% of them were singletons. Roughly 8.7% of the sample rests with the top ten. The CDR3 contains 14 residues, cysteine and phenylalanine counted. The sequence is cut down to CDR3 DNA, 42 bases in frame from base 1. V was cut back by 5 bases and J by 5 bases, leaving a gap of 13 bases between them. Reading the germline V gene gives CDR1 MNHEY and CDR2 SVGEGT. In regard to this clonotype: This receptor's antigen is unknown. It has no much larger one-base neighbor in the sample; base qualities were not kept.

Material: PBMCs. The sequence links TRBV6-2 or TRBV6-3 to TRBJ1-5; no D segment can be confidently identified. This sequence was found in a human donor in good health (CMV status not recorded). Some clones in this sample may be carry-over from other donors' samples. The CDR3 in this case is CASSDWGKDQPQHF. The nucleotides read TGTGCCAGCAGTGATTGGGGAAAGGATCAGCCCCAGCATTTT.